The source of this T cell receptor (beta chain) is a study of beta chain features in type 1 diabetes. Study at large: Cells sorted and examined across all samples totaled almost 110 million.

All of the isolated RNA was reverse transcribed, so expressed TCRB transcripts were sequenced. TCRdb keeps only in-frame clones here, not all; method: immunoSEQ multiplex PCR. The sample yields around 430,000 clones, 25% to 35% seen once. Details on this clone: The antigen remains unidentified.

Findings and limits, study-wide: Amplification by PCR could prefer shorter templates, with the same effect in patients and controls. Patients with type 1 diabetes showed fewer VDJ junction insertions and more deletions.

Sequencing input: naive CD4+ T cells from blood. This sequence originates from a young man in good health.

CDR3 sequence reads: CASRPPLAYGSTDTQYF. The DNA of the CDR3 is TGTGCCAGCAGGCCCCCCCTGGCCTACGGTAGCACAGATACGCAGTATTTT. This chain links TRBV7-2 with TRBJ2-3, with unresolved D. The germline gives CDR1 SGHTA, CDR2 FQGNSA. The CDR3 totals 17 residues. Trimming shortened V by 6 bases and J by 0 bases, and 19 bases separated the two germline ends.